This note documents a single T cell receptor beta chain sequence. Its antigen is as yet unknown. The CDR3 is made up of 14 amino acids. Trimming at V came to 5 bases and at J to 8 bases, leaving 7 bases not matched to a gene. The germline CDR1 and CDR2 sequences are MNHEY and SVGAGI. The record originates from a study of cytomegalovirus exposure and HLA in healthy donors. Study-wide points: Later on, an analysis showed TCR association rates differing by HLA locus, with DRB1 the most and HLA-C the fewest. After further analysis at a later stage, 16,951 TCR beta sequences were associated with HLA alleles at 0.05 false discovery rate.

The PCR had 60 Vbeta and 13 Jbeta primers. The repertoire was sequenced with immunoSEQ multiplex PCR; TCRdb's copy has only in-frame clones and lacks some. This sample yields about 160,000 clones, of which around 74% are seen a single time; 2% to 2.5% belongs to the top ten. Participants comprised healthy donors of bone marrow. The chain has TRBV6-5 and TRBJ2-1, with 9 nucleotides matching TRBD2. The sequencing sample was made of PBMCs. The sequence came from a female donor in good health and CMV-seronegative. The CDR3, as DNA: TGTGCCAGCAGTCTAGCGGGACCATACGATGAGCAGTTCTTC. Residues: CASSLAGPYDEQFF.